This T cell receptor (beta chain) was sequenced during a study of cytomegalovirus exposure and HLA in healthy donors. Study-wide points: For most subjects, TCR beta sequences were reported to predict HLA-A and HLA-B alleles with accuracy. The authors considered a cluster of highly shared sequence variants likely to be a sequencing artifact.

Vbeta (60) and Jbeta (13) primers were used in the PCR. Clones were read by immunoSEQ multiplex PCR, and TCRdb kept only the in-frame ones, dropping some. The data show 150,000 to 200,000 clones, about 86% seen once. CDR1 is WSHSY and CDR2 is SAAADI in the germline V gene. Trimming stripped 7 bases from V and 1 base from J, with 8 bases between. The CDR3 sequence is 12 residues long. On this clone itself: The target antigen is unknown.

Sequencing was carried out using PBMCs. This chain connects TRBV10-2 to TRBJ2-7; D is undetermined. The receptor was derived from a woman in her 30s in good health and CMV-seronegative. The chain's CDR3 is CASIANSYEQYF. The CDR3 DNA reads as TGCGCCAGCATTGCGAATTCCTACGAGCAGTACTTC.